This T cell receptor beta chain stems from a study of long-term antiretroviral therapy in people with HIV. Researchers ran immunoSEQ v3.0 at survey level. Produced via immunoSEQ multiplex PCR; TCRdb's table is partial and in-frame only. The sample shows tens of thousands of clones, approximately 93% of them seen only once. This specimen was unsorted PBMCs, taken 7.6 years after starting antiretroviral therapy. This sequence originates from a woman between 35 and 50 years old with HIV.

In nucleotides, the CDR3 is TGCGCCAGCAGCGACCCCACAGGGGGGGGATCACCCCTCCACTTT. It encodes CASSDPTGGGSPLHF. This chain connects TRBV5-1 to TRBJ1-6; TRBD1 matches 8 bases. This CDR3 comprises 15 residues. Germline assignment: CDR1 SGHRS and CDR2 YFSETQ. V lost 4 bases, J lost 10 bases, and 10 bases stayed unmatched. Complete variable domain (other parts from reference TRBV5-1 and TRBJ1-6): KAGVTQTPRYLIKTRGQQVTLSCSPISGHRSVSWYQQTPGQGLQFLFEYFSETQRNKGNFPGRFSGRQFSNSRSEMNVSTLELGDSALYLCASSDPTGGGSPLHFGNGTRLTVT.